Shown below are 2 T cell receptor beta chains from a single sample sequenced in a study of CD8 T cells in Susac syndrome. cDNA came from roughly 0.5 to 1 ug RNA primed by random hexamers. TCRdb passed the immunoSEQ multiplex PCR reads through MiXCR, listing each CDR3 protein once. This sample carries 80,000 or so distinct CDR3 sequences, around 94% of them seen once, and the ten largest clones take about 0.25%. Sequencing was done on a sample of CD8+ T cells from PBMCs. The receptors shown here come from a human donor in good health.

V usage is TRBV6-1 and J usage is TRBJ1-4, with D tentatively TRBD1 (6 bases). Looked up from germline, CDR1 is MNHNS and CDR2 is SASEGT. There are 15 residues in the CDR3. Trimming pared 10 bases from V and 0 bases from J, leaving 15 bases between. The CDR3 sequence is CATSGTSATNEKLFF. The CDR3 DNA is TGTGCCACCTCCGGGACATCTGCAACTAATGAAAAACTGTTTTTT.

The chain joins TRBV6-1 to TRBJ2-7; 7 bases map to TRBD1. From germline, CDR1 is MNHNS and CDR2 SASEGT. V shed 8 bases and J 4 bases; nucleotides not matched to a gene: 17. The CDR3 totals 16 residues. CDR3 sequence reads: CASCPSQGDGIYEQYF. The CDR3 nucleotides are TGTGCCAGCTGCCCCTCCCAGGGGGATGGCATTTACGAGCAGTACTTC.